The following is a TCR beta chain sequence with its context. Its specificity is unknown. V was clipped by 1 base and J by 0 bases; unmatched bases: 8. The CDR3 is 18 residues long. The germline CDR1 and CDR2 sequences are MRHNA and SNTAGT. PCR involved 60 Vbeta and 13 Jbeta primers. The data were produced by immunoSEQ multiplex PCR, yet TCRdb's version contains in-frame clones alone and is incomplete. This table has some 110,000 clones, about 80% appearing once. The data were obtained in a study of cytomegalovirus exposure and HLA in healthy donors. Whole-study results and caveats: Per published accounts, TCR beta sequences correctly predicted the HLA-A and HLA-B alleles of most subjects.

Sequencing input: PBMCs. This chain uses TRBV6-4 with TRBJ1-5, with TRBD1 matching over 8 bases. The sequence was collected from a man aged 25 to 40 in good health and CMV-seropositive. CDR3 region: CASSDFPRTGYSNQPQHF. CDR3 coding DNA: TGTGCCAGCAGTGACTTCCCCCGGACAGGGTATAGCAATCAGCCCCAGCATTTT.